This T cell receptor beta chain was obtained from a study of response to subunit inactivated influenza vaccine. Findings and limits, study-wide: New T cells are recruited in small numbers by each seasonal influenza vaccination, according to the authors' suggestion.

A single record per CDR3 protein comes from TCRdb applying MiXCR to the RT-PCR reads. Of around 480,000 distinct CDR3 sequences detected, approximately 11% appear once; the ten largest clones hold 10% to 15%. CDR1 LNHNV and CDR2 YYDKDF come from the germline V gene (reference sequence). The CDR3 covers 14 residues. Trimming pared 4 bases from V and 2 bases from J, leaving 12 bases between. This clonotype has a handful of counts. Antigen unknown. The specimen comprised PBMCs from blood, sampled around seven weeks after vaccination. This receptor was obtained from a man in his fifties or sixties who received an inactivated influenza vaccine. J is TRBJ2-7 and V is TRBV15; TRBD1 might be the D (5 bases). The CDR3 spells CATSTQTGPYEQYF. The CDR3 region has the DNA TGTGCCACCAGCACTCAAACAGGACCCTACGAGCAGTACTTC.